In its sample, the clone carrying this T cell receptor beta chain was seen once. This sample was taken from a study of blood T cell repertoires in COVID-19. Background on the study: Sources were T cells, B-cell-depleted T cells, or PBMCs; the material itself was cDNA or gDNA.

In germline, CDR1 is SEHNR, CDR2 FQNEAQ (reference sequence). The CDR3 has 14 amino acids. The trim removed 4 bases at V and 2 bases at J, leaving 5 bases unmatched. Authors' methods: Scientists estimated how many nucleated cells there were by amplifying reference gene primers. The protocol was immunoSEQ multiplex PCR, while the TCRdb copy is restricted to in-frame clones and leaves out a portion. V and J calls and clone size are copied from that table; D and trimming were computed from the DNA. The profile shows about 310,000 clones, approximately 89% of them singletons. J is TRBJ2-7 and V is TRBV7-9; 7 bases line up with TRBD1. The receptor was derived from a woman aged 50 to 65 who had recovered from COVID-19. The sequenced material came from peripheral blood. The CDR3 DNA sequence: TGTGCCAGCAGCTCACCGGGACAGCCCTACGAGCAGTACTTC. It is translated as CASSSPGQPYEQYF.